Listed below are T cell receptor beta chains from one sample, sequenced in a study of control samples from healthy donors and cancer patients. The method was immunoSEQ multiplex PCR; TCRdb's version includes in-frame clones alone and lacks a portion of them. The sample yields roughly 370,000 clones, 90% seen once. Material for sequencing was PBMCs. These receptors originate from a man in his forties with head and neck cancer. CDR3s include the opening cysteine and the closing phenylalanine or tryptophan. A D gene is named only where the DNA matches it firmly. Clone size, where shown, is once, few, many, or a class for clones that have expanded.

V gene: TRBV5-1; D gene: -; J gene: TRBJ1-1; clone size: -; CDR3 DNA: TGCGCCAGCAGCTTACAGAAGGACAGGAACACTGAAGCTTTCTTT; CDR3 protein: CASSLQKDRNTEAFF
V gene: TRBV5-1; D gene: -; J gene: TRBJ2-7; clone size: -; CDR3 DNA: TGCGCCAGCAGCTTAGGGTCGATAGACGGCTACGAGCAGTACTTC; CDR3 protein: CASSLGSIDGYEQYF
V gene: TRBV5-1; D gene: -; J gene: TRBJ2-2; clone size: -; CDR3 DNA: TGCGCCAGCAGCTTGGTATCACAACGAGGGTCCGGGGAGCTGTTTTTT; CDR3 protein: CASSLVSQRGSGELFF
V gene: TRBV5-1; D gene: -; J gene: TRBJ1-2; clone size: -; CDR3 DNA: TGCGCCAGCAGCTCCTTACCGGGACAACTTCTTTATGGCTACACCTTC; CDR3 protein: CASSSLPGQLLYGYTF
V gene: TRBV27; D gene: -; J gene: TRBJ2-5; clone size: -; CDR3 DNA: TGTGCCAGCAGTTCAACCCGTTTGGGCGTCGGATCGACCCAGTACTTC; CDR3 protein: CASSSTRLGVGSTQYF
V gene: TRBV7-9; D gene: TRBD1; J gene: TRBJ1-2; clone size: -; CDR3 DNA: TGTGCCAGCAGCTCGAGACAGGGGGACTTATATGGCTACACCTTC; CDR3 protein: CASSSRQGDLYGYTF
V gene: TRBV5-8; D gene: -; J gene: TRBJ1-5; clone size: -; CDR3 DNA: TGTGCCAGCAGCTTTAGCAATCAGCCCCAGCATTTT; CDR3 protein: CASSFSNQPQHF
V gene: TRBV5-1; D gene: TRBD2; J gene: TRBJ2-7; clone size: -; CDR3 DNA: TGCGCCAGCAGCTTGGCTTCGGGAGGGCCCTACGAGCAGTACTTC; CDR3 protein: CASSLASGGPYEQYF
V gene: TRBV5-6; D gene: -; J gene: TRBJ1-1; clone size: -; CDR3 DNA: TGTGCCAGCAGCTTGGAAGTCGCAGGTGGCTTGAACACTGAAGCTTTCTTT; CDR3 protein: CASSLEVAGGLNTEAFF
V gene: TRBV30; D gene: TRBD2; J gene: TRBJ2-5; clone size: -; CDR3 DNA: TGTGCCTGGAGTGTTCCGGGAGGGACCCAGTACTTC; CDR3 protein: CAWSVPGGTQYF
V gene: TRBV19; D gene: TRBD2; J gene: TRBJ2-1; clone size: -; CDR3 DNA: TGTGCCAGTAGTACGGTATTAGCGGGAAAGGATGAGCAGTTCTTC; CDR3 protein: CASSTVLAGKDEQFF
V gene: TRBV6-5; D gene: -; J gene: TRBJ1-2; clone size: -; CDR3 DNA: TGTGCCAGCAGTTACTCGTTAGGGACCGCAGGCTACACCTTC; CDR3 protein: CASSYSLGTAGYTF
V gene: TRBV28; D gene: -; J gene: TRBJ1-5; clone size: -; CDR3 DNA: TGTGCCAGCAGTGGACATAGCAATCAGCCCCAGCATTTT; CDR3 protein: CASSGHSNQPQHF
V gene: TRBV9; D gene: TRBD2; J gene: TRBJ2-2; clone size: -; CDR3 DNA: TGTGCCAGCAGCGTCGGCCTAGCGGGGGCCCCGGGAGACACCGGGGAGCTGTTTTTT; CDR3 protein: CASSVGLAGAPGDTGELFF
V gene: TRBV11-2; D gene: -; J gene: TRBJ2-3; clone size: -; CDR3 DNA: TGTGCCAGCAGCCGATGGGGCAGTTCAGATACGCAGTATTTT; CDR3 protein: CASSRWGSSDTQYF
V gene: TRBV5-4; D gene: -; J gene: TRBJ2-7; clone size: -; CDR3 DNA: TGTGCCAGCAGACCCGGGACGGATACCTACGAGCAGTACTTC; CDR3 protein: CASRPGTDTYEQYF
V gene: TRBV2; D gene: -; J gene: TRBJ1-5; clone size: once; CDR3 DNA: TGTGCCAGCAGTGAAGCGCTCAGGGGTAGCCAGCCCCAGCATTTT; CDR3 protein: CASSEALRGSQPQHF
V gene: TRBV7-2; D gene: TRBD1; J gene: TRBJ1-2; clone size: -; CDR3 DNA: TGTGCCAGCAGCTTAATGGACAGGGCAGGCGGCTACACCTTC; CDR3 protein: CASSLMDRAGGYTF
V gene: TRBV3-1/TRBV3-2; D gene: TRBD1; J gene: TRBJ2-7; clone size: -; CDR3 DNA: TGTGCCAGCAGCCAAGCTAGTCCCGGACAGGGAACCCGGAGTCCCTACGAGCAGTACTTC; CDR3 protein: CASSQASPGQGTRSPYEQYF
V gene: TRBV5-1; D gene: -; J gene: TRBJ1-1; clone size: -; CDR3 DNA: TGCGCCAGCAGCTTGGGTACTGAAGCTTTCTTT; CDR3 protein: CASSLGTEAFF
V gene: TRBV18; D gene: -; J gene: TRBJ1-1; clone size: -; CDR3 DNA: TGTGCCAGCTCAGACCAGAAGAACACTGAAGCTTTCTTT; CDR3 protein: CASSDQKNTEAFF
V gene: TRBV5-1; D gene: -; J gene: TRBJ2-3; clone size: -; CDR3 DNA: TGCGCCAGCAGCTTGGCCGGGGCCTCTAGCACAGATACGCAGTATTTT; CDR3 protein: CASSLAGASSTDTQYF
V gene: TRBV19; D gene: -; J gene: TRBJ2-1; clone size: -; CDR3 DNA: TGTGCCAGTAGTAATCTGGGATACAATGAGCAGTTCTTC; CDR3 protein: CASSNLGYNEQFF
V gene: TRBV12-5; D gene: -; J gene: TRBJ1-5; clone size: few; CDR3 DNA: TGTGCTAGTGGTTTGGCTCCGGATCAGCCCCAGCATTTT; CDR3 protein: CASGLAPDQPQHF
V gene: TRBV2; D gene: -; J gene: TRBJ1-6; clone size: -; CDR3 DNA: TGTGCCAGCAGGGACGTCGGGGTACGGGGTTCACCCCTCCACTTT; CDR3 protein: CASRDVGVRGSPLHF
V gene: TRBV4-1; D gene: -; J gene: TRBJ1-1; clone size: -; CDR3 DNA: TGCGCCAGCAGTAGGACCGCGAACACTGAAGCTTTCTTT; CDR3 protein: CASSRTANTEAFF
V gene: TRBV11-2; D gene: -; J gene: TRBJ1-2; clone size: -; CDR3 DNA: TGTGCCAGCAGCTTGAATTCCGGGTATGGCTACACCTTC; CDR3 protein: CASSLNSGYGYTF
V gene: TRBV30; D gene: TRBD1; J gene: TRBJ1-4; clone size: -; CDR3 DNA: TGTGCCTGGGGACAGGATGAAAAACTGTTTTTT; CDR3 protein: CAWGQDEKLFF